The present TCR beta chain was sequenced within a study of cytomegalovirus exposure and HLA in healthy donors. With 60 Vbeta and 13 Jbeta primers, the PCR was carried out. Here immunoSEQ multiplex PCR was the method, and the copy in TCRdb shows in-frame clones only, minus some. The data show hundreds of thousands of clones, with roughly 79% seen just once and 0.58% held by the top ten. From germline, CDR1 is SGDLS and CDR2 YYNGEE. This CDR3 is built from 15 residues. J lost 4 bases, V lost 3 bases, and 7 bases had no gene match. In its sample, this clone was seen once. The chain is built from TRBV9 and TRBJ1-3; 7 bases line up with TRBD1. This TCR was sampled from a woman between 35 and 50 years old in good health and CMV-seronegative. Sequencing input: PBMCs. The CDR3 nucleotides are TGTGCCAGCAGCGGAACAGGGGTGAAGGGAAACACCATATATTTT. This gives the protein CASSGTGVKGNTIYF.